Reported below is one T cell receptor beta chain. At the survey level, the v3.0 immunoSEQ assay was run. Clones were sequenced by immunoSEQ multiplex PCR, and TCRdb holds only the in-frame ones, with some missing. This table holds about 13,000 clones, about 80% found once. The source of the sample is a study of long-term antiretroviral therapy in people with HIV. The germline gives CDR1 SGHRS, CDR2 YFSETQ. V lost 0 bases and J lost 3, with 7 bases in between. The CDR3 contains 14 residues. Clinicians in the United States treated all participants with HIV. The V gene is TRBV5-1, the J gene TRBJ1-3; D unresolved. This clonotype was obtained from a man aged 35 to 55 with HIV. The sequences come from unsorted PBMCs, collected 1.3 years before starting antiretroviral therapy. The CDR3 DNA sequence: TGCGCCAGCAGCTTGGCCGCAGGTGGAAACACCATATATTTT. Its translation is CASSLAAGGNTIYF.